This T cell receptor beta chain was sequenced in a study of CD8 T cells in Susac syndrome. Study-level points and caveats: TCR sequencing and HLA analysis covered a relatively small number of individuals.

Comment on this clonotype: The antigen remains undetermined.

With random hexamers, reverse transcription was performed on about 0.45 to 1 ug of RNA. Amplification of TCR beta CDR3 spanned 54 Vbeta and 13 Jbeta via immunoSEQ multiplex PCR. TCRdb re-analysed the immunoSEQ multiplex PCR reads in MiXCR, keeping a single row per CDR3 protein. The sample lists about 190,000 distinct CDR3 sequences, approximately 95% occurring once. Healthy donors matched for age and sex were used as controls. TEMRA cells were FACS-enriched, and CD8+ and CD4+ T cells were isolated negatively. The sample was CD4+ T cells from PBMCs. The clonotype comes from a human donor in good health.

CDR3 sequence (DNA): TGTGCCAGCAGCTTAAGGGCGGGGAATCAAGAGACCCAGTACTTC. Translation gives CASSLRAGNQETQYF. The genes are TRBV11-1 and TRBJ2-5; D is possibly TRBD2 (6 bases). From germline, CDR1 is SGHAT and CDR2 FQDESV (reference sequence). This CDR3 has 15 residues. Trimming took off 2 bases at V and 2 bases at J, with 12 bases between the two ends.